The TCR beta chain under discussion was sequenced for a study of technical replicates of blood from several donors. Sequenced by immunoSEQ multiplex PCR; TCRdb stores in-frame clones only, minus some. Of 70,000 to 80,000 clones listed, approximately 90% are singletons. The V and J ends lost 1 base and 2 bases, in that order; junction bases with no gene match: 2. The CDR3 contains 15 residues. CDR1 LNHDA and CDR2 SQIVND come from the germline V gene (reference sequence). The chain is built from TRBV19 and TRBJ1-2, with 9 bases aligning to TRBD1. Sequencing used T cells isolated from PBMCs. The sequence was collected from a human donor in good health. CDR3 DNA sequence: TGTGCCAGTAGTATAGCCGGACAGGGGAACTATGGCTACACCTTC. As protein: CASSIAGQGNYGYTF.